This TCR beta chain was obtained from a study of T cell responses to AZD1222 COVID-19 vaccine. Study conclusions and caveats: Most donors were white British and more were female, and clonal diversity was possibly underestimated. Along spike, vaccine-associated CD4 TCRs were found throughout, with dominance at 160-218 and 743-854.

This clone was seen only once. The antigen is not known. Only in-frame clones appear in the TCRdb table, and some are missing; sequencing was by immunoSEQ multiplex PCR. The sample has tens of thousands of clones; 75% to 95% are singletons. The CDR3 is 16 residues long. V lost 1 base, J lost 1 base, and 5 bases stayed unmatched. CDR1 is SGHRS, CDR2 YFSETQ, per germline. Material: peripheral blood, obtained 28 days after the second AZD1222 dose. This chain uses TRBV5-1 with TRBJ2-3; 8 bases are a match to TRBD1. The TCR sequence derives from an adult who received the AZD1222 COVID-19 vaccine. The CDR3 DNA follows: TGCGCCAGCAGCTTGAATCCGGGACAGGGCACAGATACGCAGTATTTT. Translating gives CASSLNPGQGTDTQYF.